These 13 T cell receptor beta chains were sequenced from one sample in a study of OX40 agonist ivuxolimab in advanced cancers. Assay: immunoSEQ multiplex PCR; the TCRdb copy retains only in-frame clones and omits some. This table has 75,000 or so clones, more than 70% appearing once. The sample was CD4+ or CD8+ T cells sorted from blood, taken in a trial of the OX40 agonist ivuxolimab. The receptors shown here come from an adult with an advanced solid tumor such as melanoma, head and neck, liver or kidney cancer.

The chain recombines TRBV7-2 with TRBJ2-7; no clear D. Trimming shortened V by 5 bases and J by 1 base, and 12 bases separated the two germline ends. Germline CDR1 SGHTA, CDR2 FQGNSA. The CDR3 runs to 14 residues. This CDR3 is CASSTQTGSYEQYF. The CDR3 bases are TGTGCCAGCAGCACCCAGACTGGATCCTACGAGCAGTACTTC.

The V and J genes are TRBV7-2 and TRBJ2-5; weak D call: TRBD2 (6 bases). Germline CDR1 SGHTA, CDR2 FQGNSA. The V end lost 1 base, the J end lost 2 bases, and 8 bases lay between the germline ends. This CDR3 spans 14 amino acids. This chain's CDR3 is CASSLGDSQETQYF. CDR3 DNA sequence: TGTGCCAGCAGCTTAGGGGACTCACAAGAGACCCAGTACTTC.

This clone occurred a few times. The V gene is TRBV5-1, the J gene TRBJ2-2; 7 bases match TRBD1. J gave up 0 bases and V 4 bases, and 6 bases lay outside the gene matches. The CDR3 runs 16 residues. Per germline, CDR1 SGHRS and CDR2 YFSETQ. CDR3 in DNA: TGCGCCAGCAGCGCACGACAGGGTTCGAACACCGGGGAGCTGTTTTTT. Translating it yields CASSARQGSNTGELFF.

CDR3 amino acids: CASSLAWTVNRSGYTF. The CDR3 nucleotides read TGTGCCAGCAGCTTAGCATGGACAGTGAACCGTTCGGGCTACACCTTC. The chain carries TRBV7-2 and TRBJ1-2, with a tentative D call TRBD1 (6 bases). Trimming took 0 bases from V and 8 from J, leaving 19 bases between them. The germline gives CDR1 SGHTA, CDR2 FQGNSA. CDR3 length equals 16 residues.

The chain couples TRBV7-8 to TRBJ1-1, with D possibly matching TRBD1 (5 bases). The CDR3 covers 17 residues. The V and J ends lost 1 base and 5 bases respectively, with 20 bases between them. Germline V gene lookup returns CDR1 SGHVS and CDR2 FQNEAQ. The CDR3: CASSLVFPGSGRTEAFF. CDR3 nucleotides: TGTGCCAGCAGCTTAGTATTCCCCGGGTCAGGGAGAACTGAAGCTTTCTTT.

This chain links TRBV5-4 with TRBJ1-6; perhaps TRBD1 as D (6 bases). Trimming cost V 4 bases and J 12 bases, with 17 bases left between them. CDR1 and CDR2 from the germline V gene are SGHNT and YYREEE (reference sequence). This CDR3 is 14 amino acids long. The CDR3 is CASSVRQVPGPLHF. DNA of the CDR3: TGTGCCAGCAGCGTAAGACAGGTCCCCGGACCCCTCCACTTT.

The chain combines TRBV29-1 with TRBJ2-3; 8 bases are a match to TRBD2. J was trimmed by 0 bases and V by 4 bases; bases with no gene match: 6. Germline values: CDR1 SQVTM, CDR2 ANQGSEA. The CDR3 is 15 amino acids. The CDR3 nucleotides read TGCAGCGTTGGTGGTACTAGCGGTAGCACAGATACGCAGTATTTT. Its translation is CSVGGTSGSTDTQYF.

The chain carries TRBV28 and TRBJ1-5, with D possibly TRBD1 on 6 matching bases. The CDR3 contains 14 residues. Germline V lookup: CDR1 MDHEN, CDR2 SYDVKM. V lost 5 bases, J lost 4 bases, and 12 bases lay in between. In DNA, the CDR3 is TGTGCCAGCAGTAGGGGGGGCCCTAATCAGCCCCAGCATTTT. Protein sequence: CASSRGGPNQPQHF.

The J gene is TRBJ2-7, the V gene TRBV7-9, with TRBD1 matching 10 bases. The germline V gene encodes CDR1 SEHNR and CDR2 FQNEAQ (reference sequence). V lost 5 bases to trimming and J lost 4 bases; unmatched junction nucleotides: 5. The CDR3 loop spans 14 amino acids. This CDR3 is CASSPGQGKYEQYF. In DNA form, the CDR3 reads TGTGCCAGCAGCCCGGGACAGGGGAAATACGAGCAGTACTTC.

This chain joins TRBV16 and TRBJ1-1; TRBD1 matches 8 bases. There are 13 residues in the CDR3. V trimming: 2 bases; J trimming: 5 bases; junction bases outside the gene matches: 1. Germline V lookup: CDR1 KGHSY, CDR2 FQNENV. CDR3 residues: CASSQRTGTEAFF. CDR3 DNA: TGTGCCAGCAGCCAAAGGACAGGGACTGAAGCTTTCTTT.

CDR3 amino acids: CASSPGTKLPDTQYF. CDR3 bases: TGTGCCAGCTCACCCGGGACTAAGCTTCCAGATACGCAGTATTTT. The gene calls are TRBV18 and TRBJ2-3; 7 bases are a match to TRBD2. CDR1 is KGHSH and CDR2 is LQKENI in the germline V gene. The CDR3 extends over 15 amino acids. The V gene end was trimmed by 3 bases and the J gene end by 4 bases; junction bases not matched to a gene: 7.

The V and J genes are TRBV25-1 and TRBJ2-2; D gene ambiguous. CDR1 is MGHDK and CDR2 is SYGVNS in the germline V gene. Trimming stripped 4 bases from V and 6 bases from J, with 12 bases between. The CDR3 extends over 14 amino acids. Here the CDR3 DNA reads TGTGCCAGCAGTGGGGCCGGCTGGGCCGGGGAGCTGTTTTTT. Its protein is CASSGAGWAGELFF.

V gene TRBV6-5 combines with J gene TRBJ2-1; no firm D call. The germline V gene encodes CDR1 MNHEY and CDR2 SVGAGI. There are 13 residues in the CDR3. V was trimmed by 8 bases and J by 8 bases, leaving 16 bases between them. CDR3 nucleotide sequence: TGTGCCAGCGGGGTCTTTGGCGTCCATGAGCAGTTCTTC. The encoded protein is CASGVFGVHEQFF.